Sequencing of this T cell receptor beta chain was carried out in a study of blood T cell repertoires in COVID-19. Using immunoSEQ multiplex PCR, the repertoire was profiled, and TCRdb retains in-frame clones only, with some absent. The sample shows approximately 240,000 clones, around four fifths of them seen only once. This clone was recorded only once. CDR1 SGHTA and CDR2 FQGNSA come from the germline V gene. The CDR3 has 17 residues. J gave up 3 bases and V 1 base, and 6 bases lay outside the gene matches. This receptor was identified in a woman of 80 years or more with active or convalescent COVID-19. Sequencing was carried out using peripheral blood. The V gene is TRBV7-2, the J gene TRBJ2-3, with 11 bases fitting TRBD2. The chain's CDR3 is CASSLDVTSGATDTQYF. The CDR3 nucleotides are TGTGCCAGCAGCTTAGATGTGACTAGCGGGGCGACAGATACGCAGTATTTT.